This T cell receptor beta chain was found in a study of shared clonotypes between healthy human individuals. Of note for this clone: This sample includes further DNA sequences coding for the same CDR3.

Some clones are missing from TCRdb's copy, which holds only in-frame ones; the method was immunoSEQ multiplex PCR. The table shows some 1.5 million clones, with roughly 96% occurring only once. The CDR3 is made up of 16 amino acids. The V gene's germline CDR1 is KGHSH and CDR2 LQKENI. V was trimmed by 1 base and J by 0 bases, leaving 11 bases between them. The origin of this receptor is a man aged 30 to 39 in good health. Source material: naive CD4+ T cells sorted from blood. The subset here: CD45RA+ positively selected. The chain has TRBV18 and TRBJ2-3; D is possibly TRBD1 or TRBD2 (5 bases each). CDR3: CASSPLGTGSTDTQYF. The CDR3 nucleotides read TGTGCCAGCTCACCACTAGGGACGGGTAGCACAGATACGCAGTATTTT.